This T cell receptor (beta chain) is drawn from a study of long-term antiretroviral therapy in people with HIV. Per the germline V gene, CDR1 is SGHVS and CDR2 is FQNEAQ. The CDR3 contains 14 residues. The V gene lost 5 bases and the J gene lost 3 bases, with 14 bases spanning the gap. Run at survey level, the immunoSEQ assay was version v3.0. TCRdb's copy holds only in-frame clones and misses some; the assay was immunoSEQ multiplex PCR. The top ten hold approximately 10% of the sample, which has some 20,000 clones, approximately 83% seen once. The sequence came from a woman between 40 and 50 years old with HIV. This sample comprised unsorted PBMCs, obtained 1.2 years after starting antiretroviral therapy. The chain couples TRBV7-8 to TRBJ2-7, with D perhaps given as TRBD1 or TRBD2 (5 bases each). CDR3 DNA: TGTGCCAGCAGCCTCCGGGACGGTGGCTACGAGCAGTACTTC. Its translation is CASSLRDGGYEQYF. The complete variable domain, with remaining parts taken from reference TRBV7-8 and TRBJ2-7, reads GAGVSQSPRYKVAKRGQDVALRCDPISGHVSLFWYQQALGQGPEFLTYFQNEAQLDKSGLPSDRFFAERPEGSVSTLKIQRTQQEDSAVYLCASSLRDGGYEQYFGPGTRLTVT.